Presented here are 25 T cell receptor beta chains from one specimen sequenced in a study of T-cell reconstitution after alpha-beta-depleted transplantation in children (dated by TCRdb to about 2016). The intended sense of this specimen's treatment or condition label: allogeneic hematopoietic cell transplantation with graft depleted of TCRalphabeta T cells and CD19 B cells. Library prep was done by PCR. Instrument used: Illumina HiSeq 2500. Molecular barcoding was employed in the preparation of TCR libraries, with unique molecular identifiers being used to normalize TCRbeta repertoire quantification. Starting from the raw public reads, TCRdb applied fastp trimming at Q25, assembled clones with MiXCR and retained in-frame beta chains. Rows matching on CDR3 protein sequence are summarized as one entry with the most common DNA and genes. For this sample there are 250,000 or so distinct CDR3 sequences; 20% to 30% appear just once. 4% to 6% of the sample is held by the ten biggest clonotypes.

Specimen: PBMCs, mostly from graft donor cells, collected 360 days after TCRalphabeta/CD19-depleted stem cell transplant. The receptors derive from a female patient between 2 and 15 years old who had a stem cell transplant for congenital amegakaryocytic thrombocytopenia, so the T cells may come from the graft donor.

CDR3: CAWGQGGPPDNEQFF. The CDR3 DNA follows: TGTGCCTGGGGACAGGGAGGGCCCCCGGACAATGAGCAGTTCTTC. The chain uses TRBV30 and TRBJ2-1; D might be TRBD1 (8 bases). Trimming shortened V by 5 bases and J by 5 bases, and 19 bases separated the two germline ends. Germline V gene sequence: CDR1 GTSNPN, CDR2 SVGIG (reference sequence). There are 15 residues in the CDR3.

The chain combines TRBV6-2 or TRBV6-3 with TRBJ1-1, with no clear D. Deletions cut 2 bases from V and 7 bases from J, with 14 bases between. Per germline, CDR1 MNHEY and CDR2 SVGEGT. There are 14 residues in the CDR3. This CDR3 reads CASSYVGATLEAFF. CDR3 nucleotide sequence: TGTGCCAGCAGTTACGTAGGTGCCACCCTTGAAGCTTTCTTT.

This clonotype was picked up a small number of times. The V call is TRBV7-3, the J call TRBJ2-1; 8 bases line up with TRBD2. This CDR3 has 15 amino acids. V shed 5 bases, J shed 9 bases, and the junction held 12 bases outside the gene matches. CDR1 and CDR2 from the germline V gene are SGHTA and FQGTGA. DNA of the CDR3: TGTGCCAGCAGCGTTGCGGGAGGTTGGGCCGGTGAGCAGTTCTTC. This encodes CASSVAGGWAGEQFF.

The V and J genes are TRBV5-6 and TRBJ1-5; D not certain. Looked up from germline, CDR1 is SGHDT and CDR2 is YYEEEE. V lost 1 base, J lost 0 bases, and 8 bases lay in between. This CDR3 has 15 amino acids. CDR3 DNA sequence: TGTGCCAGCAGCTTGCTCACCCATAGCAATCAGCCCCAGCATTTT. It translates to CASSLLTHSNQPQHF.

The chain has TRBV5-1 and TRBJ2-5, with 12 bases lining up with TRBD2. With 4 bases clipped from V and 0 bases from J, the junction kept 4 bases outside the gene matches. Germline values: CDR1 SGHRS, CDR2 YFSETQ. This CDR3 contains 16 residues. CDR3 DNA: TGCGCCAGCAGCGTAACTAGCGGGGGGTACCAAGAGACCCAGTACTTC. Its translation: CASSVTSGGYQETQYF.

This clonotype came up a few times. The chain joins TRBV7-3 to TRBJ1-1, with D possibly being TRBD1 (5 bases). This CDR3 spans 15 amino acids. The ends were cut back, 4 bases at V and 1 base at J, with 13 bases in the middle. Per germline, CDR1 SGHTA and CDR2 FQGTGA. This CDR3 reads CASSSSTGTNTEAFF. DNA for the CDR3: TGTGCCAGCAGCTCCTCAACCGGGACGAACACTGAAGCTTTCTTT.

This clonotype has just a few counts. The chain is built from TRBV18 and TRBJ2-7; 8 nucleotides align to TRBD2. CDR3 size: 15 residues. The J segment lost 4 bases and the V segment lost 6 bases, leaving 11 bases of the junction unmatched. Germline CDR1 reads KGHSH; CDR2 reads LQKENI. This CDR3 reads CASSPPGGGPYEQYF. DNA for the CDR3: TGTGCCAGCTCCCCCCCGGGCGGGGGGCCTTACGAGCAGTACTTC.

In its sample, this clonotype was seen a few times. V gene TRBV6-1 combines with J gene TRBJ2-5, with a tentative D call TRBD1 (6 bases). The CDR3 sequence is 16 residues long. Germline V lookup: CDR1 MNHNS, CDR2 SASEGT. V was cut by 8 bases and J by 2 bases, with 21 bases left in between. CDR3 nucleotides: TGTGCCAGCGGACTCCTGGGCGCAGGGGCTCAAGAGACCCAGTACTTC. It translates to CASGLLGAGAQETQYF.

This clonotype was recorded once. Because it lacks the conserved phenylalanine or tryptophan at the end, this CDR3 is likely a read error. V is TRBV20-1 and J is TRBJ2-3; D is ambiguous. The CDR3 is made up of 15 amino acids. Trimming removed 1 base at V and 2 bases at J, with 13 bases between. Germline-derived CDR1 and CDR2 are DFQATT and SNEGSKA (reference sequence). The CDR3 DNA is TGCAGTGCTAGAGTGCAGATCGGGTCCACAGATACGCAGTATGTT. It encodes CSARVQIGSTDTQYV.

This clonotype has more than one count but fewer than ten. The chain combines TRBV6-2 or TRBV6-3 with TRBJ1-1; weak D call: TRBD1 (5 bases). V was pared by 2 bases and J by 10 bases, with 14 bases between. Germline V gene data show CDR1 as MNHEY and CDR2 as SVGEGT. This CDR3 is 13 amino acids long. The CDR3 coding sequence is TGTGCCAGCAGTTACCGGGACGCAGAGAGAGCTTTCTTT. As protein: CASSYRDAERAFF.

This clonotype was seen a few times. V and J are TRBV19 and TRBJ2-5, with D perhaps matching TRBD2 (5 bases). CDR3 length equals 14 residues. Deletions cut 11 bases from V and 2 bases from J, with 18 bases between. Germline assignment: CDR1 LNHDA and CDR2 SQIVND (reference sequence). CDR3 in amino acids: CAGTGGRTQETQYF. The CDR3 region has the DNA TGTGCCGGCACTGGAGGACGGACTCAAGAGACCCAGTACTTC. The full variable domain, completed using reference TRBV19 and TRBJ2-5, is DGGITQSPKYLFRKEGQNVTLSCEQNLNHDAMYWYRQDPGQGLRLIYYSQIVNDFQKGDIAEGYSVSREKKESFPLTVTSAQKNPTAFYLCAGTGGRTQETQYFGPGTRLLVL.

A few counts support this clonotype. The rearrangement joins TRBV7-9 to TRBJ1-4, with TRBD1 matching 7 bases. The germline V gene encodes CDR1 SEHNR and CDR2 FQNEAQ (reference sequence). V lost 2 bases, J lost 12 bases, and 6 bases stayed unmatched. The CDR3 covers 13 residues. CDR3 coding DNA: TGTGCCAGCAGCTTATCTTCCAGGGGGGAACTGTTTTTT. It specifies CASSLSSRGELFF.

At least ten counts were recorded for this clonotype. The V gene is TRBV12-3 or TRBV12-4, the J gene TRBJ2-5, with D possibly called TRBD1 or TRBD2 (5 bases each). Trimming took off 4 bases at V and 4 bases at J, with 13 bases between the two ends. The CDR3 has 14 amino acids. This CDR3 reads CASSYEGTPETQYF. The DNA for the CDR3 is TGTGCCAGCAGTTACGAAGGGACGCCAGAGACCCAGTACTTC.

There are a few counts of this clonotype. The chain recombines TRBV3-1 with TRBJ1-1, with 8 nucleotides matching TRBD1. The CDR3 has 15 residues. The V and J ends lost 4 bases and 5 bases, in that order; junction bases with no gene match: 9. The germline V gene encodes CDR1 LGHDT and CDR2 YNNKEL (reference sequence). The CDR3 loop reads CASSPRQGMLTEAFF. The CDR3 bases are TGTGCCAGCAGCCCCAGACAGGGGATGTTGACTGAAGCTTTCTTT.

The CDR3 DNA reads as TGTGCCAGCAGCTCGGACAGGGCCATTCTACGCTTCTCTGGAAACACCATATATTTT. Residues: CASSSDRAILRFSGNTIYF. The chain joins TRBV6-1 to TRBJ1-3; 8 bases match TRBD1. CDR1 and CDR2 from the germline V gene are MNHNS and SASEGT. Losses at the gene ends were 6 bases for V and 0 bases for J; bases not matched to a gene: 16. This CDR3 spans 19 amino acids.

This clonotype turned up a few times. J is TRBJ2-2 and V is TRBV24-1, with 8 positions matching TRBD1. The V and J ends lost 3 bases and 6 bases, in that order; junction bases with no gene match: 8. Germline V gives CDR1 KGHDR, CDR2 SFDVKD. This CDR3 spans 16 amino acids. As DNA, the CDR3 is TGTGCCACCAGTGATACCGACAGGGGCGACCCCGGGGAGCTGTTTTTT. It is translated as CATSDTDRGDPGELFF.

This clonotype was recorded many times. DNA for the CDR3: TGCGCCAGCAGCCAAGATTGGGCTAGCGGGAGATACGAGCAGTACTTC. Its translation is CASSQDWASGRYEQYF. The chain uses TRBV4-3 and TRBJ2-7, with 10 bases fitting TRBD2. The trim removed 0 bases at V and 4 bases at J, leaving 6 bases unmatched. Germline CDR1 LGHNA, CDR2 YSLEER. The CDR3 totals 16 residues.

This clonotype came up many times. The chain couples TRBV30 to TRBJ2-2; 13 nucleotides line up with TRBD2. In germline, CDR1 is GTSNPN, CDR2 SVGIG (reference sequence). The CDR3 is made up of 14 amino acids. V dropped 5 bases and J dropped 8; count of bases not matched to a gene: 5. CDR3 nucleotides: TGTGCCTGGGGGACTAGCGGGATCGTGGGGGAGCTGTTTTTT. Protein sequence: CAWGTSGIVGELFF.

This clonotype was seen a handful of times. V is TRBV19 and J is TRBJ2-3; 11 nucleotides align to TRBD1. Germline CDR1 and CDR2: LNHDA and SQIVND (reference sequence). The V segment lost 6 bases and the J segment 6 bases; nucleotides outside the gene matches: 11. This CDR3 comprises 16 residues. As DNA, the CDR3 is TGTGCCAGTAGCCCGGACAGGGGGCGCAGTACGGATACGCAGTATTTT. This encodes CASSPDRGRSTDTQYF.

There are a few counts of this clonotype. The chain links TRBV28 to TRBJ2-7, with TRBD1 matching 8 bases. The CDR3 has 13 residues. Germline loops: CDR1 MDHEN, CDR2 SYDVKM. V dropped 4 bases and J dropped 2; count of bases not matched to a gene: 1. The CDR3 reads CASSWTGPYEQYF. The DNA of the CDR3 is TGTGCCAGCAGTTGGACAGGGCCCTACGAGCAGTACTTC. The complete variable domain, with remaining parts taken from reference TRBV28 and TRBJ2-7, reads DVKVTQSSRYLVKRTGEKVFLECVQDMDHENMFWYRQDPGLGLRLIYFSYDVKMKEKGDIPEGYSVSREKKERFSLILESASTNQTSMYLCASSWTGPYEQYFGPGTRLTVT.

V and J are TRBV25-1 and TRBJ2-7; tentative D call: TRBD1 (5 bases). The V end was cut by 3 bases, the J end by 1 base, with 10 bases between. In germline, CDR1 is MGHDK, CDR2 SYGVNS. CDR3 size: 14 residues. The CDR3 sequence: CASSDETDSYEQYF. In DNA form, the CDR3 reads TGTGCCAGCAGTGACGAGACAGATTCCTACGAGCAGTACTTC.

The chain uses TRBV7-3 and TRBJ2-5; 8 bases map to TRBD2. CDR3 length: 14 amino acids. V gave up 4 bases and J gave up 5 bases; unmatched junction bases: 6. Per germline, CDR1 SGHTA and CDR2 FQGTGA. The CDR3 coding sequence is TGTGCCAGCAGCTGTTTCCTAGCGGGTGAGACCCAGTACTTC. As protein: CASSCFLAGETQYF.

This chain uses TRBV7-6 with TRBJ2-1, with a tentative D call TRBD2 (5 bases). This CDR3 contains 14 residues. V was shortened by 4 bases and J by 4 bases, with 11 bases between the two germline ends. Germline V gene lookup returns CDR1 SGHVS and CDR2 FNYEAQ. CDR3 region: CASSSRTEYNEQFF. DNA of the CDR3: TGTGCCAGCAGCTCAAGGACTGAATACAATGAGCAGTTCTTC.

This clonotype was recorded at least ten times. The CDR3 bases are TGTGCCAGCAGTCCGATTAGCGGGAGTTACGAGCAGTACTTC. Amino acids: CASSPISGSYEQYF. The chain recombines TRBV27 with TRBJ2-7; 9 positions agree with TRBD2. The CDR3 is 14 amino acids. Germline V gives CDR1 MNHEY, CDR2 SMNVEV (reference sequence). After removal of 5 bases from V and 4 bases from J, the junction contained 6 bases not matched to a gene.

This sequence joins TRBV5-4 and TRBJ1-1, with D perhaps TRBD1 (5 bases). Trimming shortened V by 1 base and J by 1 base, and 8 bases separated the two germline ends. CDR1 and CDR2 (germline): SGHNT, YYREEE (reference sequence). The CDR3 runs to 14 residues. The CDR3: CASSLFGGNTEAFF. CDR3 DNA sequence: TGTGCCAGCAGCTTGTTCGGGGGGAACACTGAAGCTTTCTTT.